What follows describes a single T cell receptor beta chain. The sample originates from a study of blood T cell repertoires in COVID-19. In the source study's methods: Reference gene primer amplification gave estimated nucleated cell counts. Method: immunoSEQ multiplex PCR; TCRdb's copy keeps in-frame clones and lacks some. The V and J calls and clone size were taken over from that table, and D and trimming were inferred from the DNA. The repertoire includes 160,000 or so clones, 80% to 90% of them detected once, and under 5% sits in the top ten. The germline CDR1 and CDR2 sequences are SGHAT and FQNNGV. Trimming stripped 1 base from V and 4 bases from J, with 13 bases between. CDR3 size: 15 residues.

The chain employs TRBV11-2 and TRBJ1-2; TRBD1 is a possible D gene (5 bases). The receptor was derived from a woman aged 55-70 years who had recovered from COVID-19. Sequenced input: peripheral blood. Here the CDR3 reads CASSLAKQATYGYTF. The CDR3 DNA follows: TGTGCCAGCAGCTTAGCCAAACAGGCAACCTATGGCTACACCTTC.